This T cell receptor beta chain was identified in a study of cytomegalovirus exposure and HLA in healthy donors. Findings of the study overall: Most TCR sequences showed up rarely, but some public TCRs showed up in many donors. The study labeled about 160 TCR beta chains cytomegalovirus-associated. The tendency of first-cohort TCR clusters to co-occur in the 120 validation repertoires was identified by a subsequent analysis.

Generated by immunoSEQ multiplex PCR, the TCRdb table keeps only in-frame clones and is missing some. The profile shows tens of thousands of clones, 80% to 90% of them singletons. A word on this clone: Its antigen is not known.

CDR1 SGHRS and CDR2 YFSETQ come from the germline V gene. V was shortened by 3 bases and J by 2 bases, with 13 bases between the two germline ends. The CDR3 is 15 residues long. Separation from the approximately 670-subject first cohort characterized the 120-subject validation cohort, to which the donors belonged. This sequence was found in a woman in her twenties or thirties in good health and CMV-seronegative. V is TRBV5-1 and J is TRBJ2-3; D may be TRBD1 (6 bases). The sequencing input was PBMCs. CDR3 sequence reads: CASSSLQGYTDTQYF. In DNA form, the CDR3 reads TGCGCCAGCAGCTCTTTACAGGGTTACACAGATACGCAGTATTTT. The full variable domain, in which reference TRBV5-1 and TRBJ2-3 provide the parts outside the CDR3, is KAGVTQTPRYLIKTRGQQVTLSCSPISGHRSVSWYQQTPGQGLQFLFEYFSETQRNKGNFPGRFSGRQFSNSRSEMNVSTLELGDSALYLCASSSLQGYTDTQYFGPGTRLTVL.